This note documents a single T cell receptor beta chain sequence. Its binding antigen is unknown. No base quality values were provided; no much bigger clone lies one nucleotide off. RNA was extracted with the RNeasy kit and roughly 0.45 to 1 ug was reverse transcribed using random hexamers. The immunoSEQ multiplex PCR assay, covering 54 Vbeta and 13 Jbeta segments, was used to amplify TCR beta CDR3 regions. To correct PCR amplification bias, a synthetic template baseline was used for both primer optimization and computational correction. The authors' analysis ran thus. Reads were annotated to V, D and J genes per IMGT and analyzed with immunoSEQ Analyzer, keeping only productive sequences. Clonality was computed as one minus Shannon entropy normalized by log2 of the number of productive unique sequences. For each patient and control, public and private clones were evaluated among the 100 most prevalent clones. Clones were defined as Susac-specific if absent from the healthy and MS cohorts, from approximately 1,100 published viral clones and from other ImmuneACCESS disease sequences. TCRdb cleaned the public reads at Q25 with fastp, built clones with MiXCR and kept in-frame beta chains. Each record represents a unique CDR3 protein, reported with the most common genes and DNA among its rows. TCRdb, rather than the study authors, made the V and J calls. This sample lists some 450,000 distinct CDR3 sequences; 85% were detected once. About 0.12% of the sample is taken by the ten largest.

This record belongs to a study of CD8 T cells in Susac syndrome (dated by TCRdb to between 2019 and 2020). About the study as a whole: Repertoire sequencing was used to test whether CD8+ T cell activation and differentiation in Susac syndrome was antigen driven. The study compared CD8+ T cell repertoire clonality among 11 to 12 healthy donors, about 14 Susac syndrome patients and around 16 multiple sclerosis patients.

The investigation overall reported the following: The number of individuals in the TCR sequencing and HLA analysis was acknowledged as relatively small.

Peripheral blood CD8+ and CD4+ T cells from healthy donors, Susac syndrome patients and multiple sclerosis patients were profiled by high-throughput TCR beta sequencing. Treatment-naive patients with stable or active relapsing-remitting disease fulfilling revised McDonald criteria were used as multiple sclerosis controls. Bulk CD8+ and CD4+ T cells were purified by magnetic negative isolation, while CD8+ TEMRA cells were enriched using FACS. Blood was collected in EDTA tubes and processed within 24 hours, with PBMCs isolated through density gradient centrifugation. PBMCs destined for TCR sequencing were cryopreserved in liquid nitrogen and later thawed in a 37 °C water bath. The sorted or isolated CD4+, CD8+ and CD8+ TEMRA cells had a purity of 90% or higher. This clonotype was sampled from a human donor with multiple sclerosis. The sequenced material came from CD8+ T cells from PBMCs.

CDR3 reads: CASSLSSGSNEQFF. The DNA sequence reads TGTGCCAGCAGCTTATCTAGCGGGTCCAATGAGCAGTTCTTC. The chain employs TRBV5-5 and TRBJ2-1, and TRBD2 aligns with 8 junction nucleotides. Spanning cysteine to phenylalanine, the CDR3 consists of 14 amino acids. The CDR3 DNA has 42 bases and is translated from base 1. CDR1 is given as SGHKS and CDR2 as YYEKEE, both from the germline V gene (reference sequence). Relative to germline, V is missing 2 bases and J is missing 6 bases, with 4 bases of the junction outside any gene match.